Shown below are 10 T cell receptor beta chains from a single sample sequenced in a study of cytomegalovirus exposure and HLA in healthy donors. Amplification used 60 Vbeta primers and 13 Jbeta primers. Assay used: immunoSEQ multiplex PCR; TCRdb lists only in-frame clones, some missing. The top ten hold under 2% of the sample, which has about 130,000 clones, less than 10% seen once. Sequencing input: PBMCs. The receptors shown here come from a man aged 45-65 years in good health and CMV-seronegative.

This sequence joins TRBV9 and TRBJ2-7, with 7 positions matching TRBD2. Germline loops: CDR1 SGDLS, CDR2 YYNGEE. J lost 6 bases, V lost 0 bases, and 9 bases had no gene match. The CDR3 totals 15 residues. For the CDR3, the DNA is TGTGCCAGCAGCGTAGTGGCGGGAGCCGGGGCCGAGCAGTACTTC. It specifies CASSVVAGAGAEQYF.

This clone was seen only a few times. V usage is TRBV11-1 and J usage is TRBJ2-7; D is perhaps TRBD1 (6 bases). The CDR3 is 14 residues long. With 2 bases removed from V and 2 bases from J, the gap between germline ends came to 10 bases. Germline-derived CDR1 and CDR2 are SGHAT and FQDESV (reference sequence). CDR3: CASSLSWTAYEQYF. For the CDR3, the DNA is TGTGCCAGCAGCTTAAGTTGGACAGCCTACGAGCAGTACTTC.

The chain recombines TRBV4-2 with TRBJ2-1; D perhaps matches TRBD2 (5 bases). The V gene lost 1 base and the J gene lost 7 bases, with 5 bases spanning the gap. Germline values: CDR1 LGHNA, CDR2 YNFKEQ. This CDR3 is 12 amino acids long. The CDR3 DNA reads as TGTGCCAGCAGCCAAGGAGGGAATGAGCAGTTCTTC. It encodes CASSQGGNEQFF.

Remarks on this clone: A junction end diverges from the germline sequence, so it may reflect a read error. The genes are TRBV2 and TRBJ2-6; 8 bases are shared with TRBD1. This CDR3 spans 16 amino acids. Germline values: CDR1 SNHLY, CDR2 FYNNEI. The chain's CDR3 is CASRRQGSSGANVLIF. CDR3 sequence (DNA): TGTGCCAGCAGGAGACAGGGGAGCTCTGGGGCCAACGTCCTGATTTTC.

In its sample, this clone was seen a few times. V is TRBV2 and J is TRBJ2-1; TRBD1 matches at 8 bases. CDR3 length equals 15 residues. Germline-derived CDR1 and CDR2 are SNHLY and FYNNEI. V was pared by 4 bases and J by 1 base, with 3 bases of the junction left unmatched. For the CDR3, the DNA is TGTGCCAGCAGTGTCGACAGGGGTTCCTACAATGAGCAGTTCTTC. It encodes CASSVDRGSYNEQFF.

This clone occurred a few times. The rearrangement joins TRBV5-1 to TRBJ2-3; 11 nucleotides line up with TRBD2. The CDR3 is made up of 16 amino acids. The germline gives CDR1 SGHRS, CDR2 YFSETQ. With 1 base clipped from V and 5 bases from J, the junction kept 6 bases outside the gene matches. The CDR3 bases are TGCGCCAGCAGCTTGTCGCTAGCGGGGGGCATAGATACGCAGTATTTT. Protein: CASSLSLAGGIDTQYF.

This clone was counted only a few times. This chain links TRBV9 with TRBJ2-3; 15 bases fit TRBD2. This CDR3 has 18 residues. Per germline, CDR1 SGDLS and CDR2 YYNGEE. The V segment lost 2 bases and the J segment 3 bases; nucleotides outside the gene matches: 7. This CDR3 is CASSVGLAGGPSTDTQYF. For the CDR3, the DNA is TGTGCCAGCAGCGTCGGACTAGCGGGAGGGCCGAGTACAGATACGCAGTATTTT.

This clone was observed a few times. The chain joins TRBV28 to TRBJ1-2; the D is unclear. The germline V and J ends were trimmed by 5 bases and 5 bases, with 12 bases remaining between them. The germline CDR1 and CDR2 sequences are MDHEN and SYDVKM. CDR3 size: 13 residues. The CDR3 sequence: CASSPSGEYGYTF. CDR3 nucleotide sequence: TGTGCCAGCAGTCCTAGCGGGGAGTATGGCTACACCTTC.

In its sample, this clone was seen a few times. Within the sample, other DNA sequences also encode this same CDR3. The chain recombines TRBV28 with TRBJ2-7; no definite D call. The CDR3 spans 12 residues. V was shortened by 1 base and J by 3 bases, with 4 bases between the two germline ends. The germline V gene has CDR1 MDHEN and CDR2 SYDVKM. The CDR3 nucleotides read TGTGCCAGCAGTTTATCCAGCTACGAGCAGTACTTC. This sequence encodes CASSLSSYEQYF.

This sequence joins TRBV9 and TRBJ1-5; a possible D gene is TRBD1 (6 bases). This CDR3 region has 15 residues. V was shortened by 3 bases and J by 4 bases, with 14 bases between the two germline ends. Germline CDR1 and CDR2: SGDLS and YYNGEE. CDR3: CASSATGDNNQPQHF. DNA for the CDR3: TGTGCCAGCAGCGCGACAGGCGATAATAATCAGCCCCAGCATTTT. The full variable domain, with the rest looked up from reference TRBV9 and TRBJ1-5, is DSGVTQTPKHLITATGQRVTLRCSPRSGDLSVYWYQQSLDQGLQFLIQYYNGEERAKGNILERFSAQQFPDLHSELNLSSLELGDSALYFCASSATGDNNQPQHFGDGTRLSIL.